These T cell receptor beta chains were read from a single sample in a study of PD-L1 blockade in urothelial cancer. Profiling relied on immunoSEQ multiplex PCR, and the TCRdb table lists in-frame clones only, not all of them. The sample lists some 120,000 clones; around 89% were seen once. This specimen consisted of PBMCs, obtained around atezolizumab (anti-PD-L1) treatment. All receptors derive from a man in his sixties with urothelial cancer. The CDR3 runs from the conserved cysteine through the conserved F or W. D genes are given only for firm matches. Where a row states a size, it is once, few, many or the class of an expanded clone; other rows omit it.

j_call clone_size v_call d_call cdr3_aa cdr3_nt
TRBJ2-7 NA TRBV6-5 TRBD1 CASSLTGGSGEQYF TGTGCCAGCAGTTTGACAGGGGGCTCGGGCGAGCAGTACTTC
TRBJ1-2 once TRBV10-3 TRBD1 CAIRETGSGGYTF TGTGCCATCAGGGAGACAGGGAGTGGTGGCTACACCTTC
TRBJ1-4 NA TRBV27 TRBD1 CASRDRGQLFF TGTGCCAGCAGGGACAGGGGGCAACTGTTTTTT
TRBJ1-5 NA TRBV16 TRBD1 CASSLGTVGNQPQHF TGTGCCAGCAGCCTGGGGACAGTTGGCAATCAGCCCCAGCATTTT
TRBJ2-6 few TRBV14 TRBD2 CASSQDLAGGLGANVLTF TGTGCCAGCAGCCAGGACTTGGCGGGAGGCCTTGGGGCCAACGTCCTGACTTTC
TRBJ1-1 NA TRBV6-5 NA CASSWSGGHTEAFF TGTGCCAGCAGTTGGTCGGGAGGGCACACTGAAGCTTTCTTT
TRBJ2-4 NA TRBV11-2 TRBD1 CASSLVGQVPNIQYF TGTGCCAGCAGCTTAGTGGGACAGGTGCCAAATATTCAGTACTTC
TRBJ2-2 NA TRBV9 NA CASSVGGDIRTGELFF TGTGCCAGCAGCGTAGGAGGGGACATTCGCACCGGGGAGCTGTTTTTT
TRBJ2-7 NA TRBV28 NA CASTWNQDISSYEQYF TGTGCCAGCACGTGGAACCAGGACATATCTAGCTACGAGCAGTACTTC
TRBJ2-1 NA TRBV9 TRBD2 CASSALAGGPNEQFF TGTGCCAGCAGCGCTCTAGCGGGGGGGCCCAATGAGCAGTTCTTC
TRBJ1-2 NA TRBV28 NA CASSTRRYGYTF TGTGCCAGCAGCACAAGGAGATATGGCTACACCTTC
TRBJ1-2 NA TRBV7-2 TRBD1 CASSLTGTGGGYTF TGTGCCAGCAGCCTTACAGGGACAGGGGGTGGCTACACCTTC
TRBJ1-2 once TRBV28 TRBD1 CASSPPNRGFYGYTF TGTGCCAGCAGCCCTCCTAACAGGGGATTCTATGGCTACACCTTC
TRBJ1-4 NA TRBV30 NA CAWSGGRVATNEKLFF TGTGCCTGGAGTGGGGGCAGAGTCGCAACTAATGAAAAACTGTTTTTT
TRBJ2-7 NA TRBV6-1 NA CASSLAERNYEQYF TGTGCCAGCAGCCTCGCTGAGCGAAACTACGAGCAGTACTTC
TRBJ2-5 NA TRBV19 NA CASSMGGAGTGETQYF TGTGCCAGTAGTATGGGGGGAGCCGGGACCGGAGAGACCCAGTACTTC
TRBJ2-5 NA TRBV6-5 TRBD2 CASSYSSLAGKETQYF TGTGCCAGCAGTTACTCGAGTTTAGCGGGAAAAGAGACCCAGTACTTC
TRBJ1-2 NA TRBV28 NA CATLTVANYGYTF TGTGCCACCCTAACCGTAGCTAACTATGGCTACACCTTC
TRBJ2-2 NA TRBV4-1 TRBD2 CASSQLTSGRGGELFF TGCGCCAGCAGCCAACTTACTAGCGGGAGAGGCGGGGAGCTGTTTTTT
TRBJ1-1 NA TRBV7-9 NA CASSRGTVEAFF TGTGCCAGCAGTCGCGGGACCGTTGAAGCTTTCTTT